The present T cell receptor (beta chain) was sequenced within a study of regulatory T cells in long-lasting Graves disease. Time point given: newly diagnosed GD, antithyroid drugs for less than 3 months. From PBMCs, RNA was extracted and then used to make the TCR library. Germline loops: CDR1 SGHVS, CDR2 FQNEAQ. V lost 8 bases and J 2 bases, leaving 12 bases between the germline ends. The CDR3 length is 13 residues. The authors built TCR beta libraries using iRepertoire HTBI primers and Arm-PCR of CDR3 regions. One entry per CDR3 protein, called by TCRdb with MiXCR from the multiplex PCR reads. The sample has hundreds of thousands of distinct CDR3 sequences; approximately 13% are singletons. This clonotype was found many times. The same data also contributed to another study, on T cells in Graves' hyperthyroidism and ophthalmopathy.

The chain carries TRBV7-8 and TRBJ1-1; D not certain. Material: peripheral blood mononuclear cells (PBMCs), obtained at new diagnosis, from a patient treated with antithyroid drugs. This TCR came from a man younger than 40 with Graves disease. The CDR3 DNA is TGTGCCAGCGGAGGTCAGACTAACACTGAAGCTTTCTTT. Its protein product is CASGGQTNTEAFF.